The rows below give T cell receptor beta chains drawn from one sample of a study of shared clonotypes between healthy human individuals. Method: immunoSEQ multiplex PCR; TCRdb's copy keeps in-frame clones and lacks some. This repertoire shows 2 million to 3 million clones, approximately 93% found once; its top ten account for around 0.37%. Sequencing was carried out using naive CD4+ T cells from PBMCs. These receptors were obtained from a man aged 18 to 30 in good health. Some clones in this sample may be carry-over from other donors' samples. CDR3s include the opening cysteine and the closing phenylalanine or tryptophan. D genes are given only for firm matches. For some rows the clone size is stated as once, few or many, or as a class when expanded; others skip it.

size	D	V	J	CDR3	DNA
-	-	TRBV5-4	TRBJ2-7	CASSSGLESSYEQYF	TGTGCCAGCAGCTCTGGACTGGAGAGCTCCTACGAGCAGTACTTC
-	TRBD2	TRBV5-5	TRBJ2-1	CASSLLGLAGGPWDEQFF	TGTGCCAGCAGCTTGCTTGGACTAGCGGGAGGGCCTTGGGATGAGCAGTTCTTC
-	TRBD2	TRBV5-4	TRBJ2-3	CASSLRWGTSGRAPDTQYF	TGTGCCAGCAGCTTAAGGTGGGGGACTAGCGGGAGGGCCCCAGATACGCAGTATTTT
-	-	TRBV10-3	TRBJ2-5	CAISQGYQETQYF	TGTGCCATCAGTCAGGGCTACCAAGAGACCCAGTACTTC
-	-	TRBV30	TRBJ2-5	CAWSGQAKETQYF	TGTGCCTGGAGTGGACAGGCTAAAGAGACCCAGTACTTC
-	-	TRBV13	TRBJ1-3	CASSRITPNSGNTIYF	TGTGCCAGCAGTCGAATAACACCCAACTCTGGAAACACCATATATTTT
once	TRBD1	TRBV4-3	TRBJ1-5	CASSQGTGGVQPQHF	TGCGCCAGCAGCCAAGGGACAGGGGGGGTTCAGCCCCAGCATTTT
-	-	TRBV5-1	TRBJ2-3	CASSLGAGPSTDTQYF	TGCGCCAGCAGCTTAGGAGCGGGCCCTAGCACAGATACGCAGTATTTT
-	TRBD1	TRBV4-2	TRBJ1-5	CASSKYTGGDQPQHF	TGTGCCAGCAGCAAATACACAGGGGGTGATCAGCCCCAGCATTTT
-	-	TRBV18	TRBJ2-6	CASSSDPGANVLTF	TGTGCCAGCTCATCTGACCCGGGGGCCAACGTCCTGACTTTC
-	TRBD1	TRBV11-2	TRBJ2-5	CASSRRRDRGAETQYF	TGTGCCAGCAGCCGGAGGAGGGACAGGGGGGCAGAGACCCAGTACTTC
-	-	TRBV28	TRBJ2-7	CASTLTGIYEQYF	TGTGCCAGCACCCTGACAGGAATCTACGAGCAGTACTTC
-	-	TRBV5-1	TRBJ1-3	CASSFPDSGNTIYF	TGCGCCAGCAGCTTTCCAGACTCTGGAAACACCATATATTTT
-	TRBD2	TRBV6-1	TRBJ2-7	CASSEPRWEGEQYF	TGTGCCAGCAGTGAACCCAGGTGGGAGGGCGAGCAGTACTTC
-	-	TRBV21-1	TRBJ1-1	CASSKETENTEAFF	TGTGCCAGCAGCAAAGAGACAGAGAACACTGAAGCTTTCTTT
-	-	TRBV15	TRBJ1-4	CATSSIPAGDKLFF	TGTGCCACCAGCAGCATACCCGCCGGGGACAAACTGTTTTTT
-	-	TRBV28	TRBJ1-2	CASRRRTGNYGYTF	TGTGCCAGCAGGCGCAGAACAGGAAACTATGGCTACACCTTC
-	TRBD2	TRBV5-4	TRBJ2-7	CASSPVGTSGNEQYF	TGTGCCAGCAGCCCTGTCGGGACTAGCGGGAACGAGCAGTACTTC
-	-	TRBV29-1	TRBJ2-3	CSVGGGRTDTQYF	TGCAGCGTTGGGGGTGGGAGAACAGATACGCAGTATTTT
-	-	TRBV6-1	TRBJ1-2	CASSEVTGTGYTF	TGTGCCAGCAGTGAGGTTACAGGCACTGGCTACACCTTC
once	TRBD2	TRBV7-9	TRBJ2-1	CASRVAGGGSEQFF	TGTGCCAGCAGGGTAGCGGGCGGAGGGAGTGAGCAGTTCTTC
-	-	TRBV6-5	TRBJ2-6	CASSQGHSGANVLTF	TGTGCCAGCAGCCAGGGACATTCTGGGGCCAACGTCCTGACTTTC
-	-	TRBV6-4	TRBJ1-1	CASSIEENTEAFF	TGTGCCAGCAGTATTGAAGAAAACACTGAAGCTTTCTTT
-	-	TRBV29-1	TRBJ1-1	CSAVGASMNTEAFF	TGCAGCGCCGTGGGGGCCTCGATGAACACTGAAGCTTTCTTT
-	-	TRBV7-6	TRBJ1-3	CASSLDPRASSGNTIYF	TGTGCCAGCAGCTTAGACCCGAGGGCAAGCTCTGGAAACACCATATATTTT
-	-	TRBV7-3	TRBJ2-5	CASSPSNGHQETQYF	TGTGCCAGCAGCCCCTCCAACGGCCACCAAGAGACCCAGTACTTC
-	TRBD1	TRBV28	TRBJ1-4	CASSQGGTGYEKLFF	TGTGCCAGCAGTCAAGGTGGGACAGGGTATGAAAAACTGTTTTTT
-	-	TRBV7-9	TRBJ2-5	CASSLLFLSGQETQYF	TGTGCCAGCAGCTTATTGTTCTTATCGGGACAAGAGACCCAGTACTTC
-	TRBD1	TRBV7-9	TRBJ1-2	CASSPPGGNYGYTF	TGTGCCAGCAGCCCCCCAGGGGGCAACTATGGCTACACCTTC
-	-	TRBV28	TRBJ1-6	CASSLGPSPNSPLHF	TGTGCCAGCAGTTTGGGCCCCAGTCCCAATTCACCCCTCCACTTT
-	-	TRBV7-6	TRBJ2-1	CASSALLRDRYNEQFF	TGTGCCAGCAGCGCCTTACTCCGGGACCGGTACAATGAGCAGTTCTTC
-	TRBD1	TRBV10-3	TRBJ2-7	CAISERDRFYEQYF	TGTGCCATCAGTGAACGGGACAGGTTTTACGAGCAGTACTTC
-	-	TRBV11-2	TRBJ2-7	CASSLGGSAYEQYF	TGTGCCAGCAGCTTAGGTGGCAGCGCCTACGAGCAGTACTTC